The clone carrying this T cell receptor beta chain was counted many times. Its antigen is currently unknown. These data come from a study of blood T cells in healthy people across ages. Primed by a sample-barcoded 5' primer and a J-beta primer mix, a second PCR proceeded for 7 to 11 cycles. The authors tagged each cDNA molecule using a template-switch adaptor with 12 random nucleotides. In TCRdb, the 5' RACE reads were re-called with MiXCR into one record per CDR3 protein. Of about 680,000 distinct CDR3 sequences in the sample, 49% are singletons; the top ten hold 30% to 40%. Study-wide results and limits: Those diversity estimates obtained from one million T cells were thought to be underestimates. A greater number of naive CD4+ cells and higher diversity distinguished long-lived donors from aged donors.

This CDR3 region has 14 residues. V was trimmed by 10 bases and J by 4 bases, leaving 16 bases between them. Sequencing used blood. The source is a woman in her fifties or sixties in good health. The gene calls are TRBV12-3 or TRBV12-4 and TRBJ1-4; tentatively, D is TRBD1 (5 bases). The CDR3 region is CATGLAGLNEKLFF. The CDR3 nucleotides read TGTGCCACCGGACTGGCAGGGCTTAATGAAAAACTGTTTTTT.